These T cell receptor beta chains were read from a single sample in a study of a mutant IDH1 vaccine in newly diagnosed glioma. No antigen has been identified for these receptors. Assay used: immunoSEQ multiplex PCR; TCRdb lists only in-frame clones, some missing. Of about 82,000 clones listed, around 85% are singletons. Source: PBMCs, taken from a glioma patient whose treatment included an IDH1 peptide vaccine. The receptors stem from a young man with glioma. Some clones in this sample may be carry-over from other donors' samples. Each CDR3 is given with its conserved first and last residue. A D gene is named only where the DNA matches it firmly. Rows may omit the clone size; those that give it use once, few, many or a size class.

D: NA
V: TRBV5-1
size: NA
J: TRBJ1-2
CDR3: CASSPEGLANYGYTF
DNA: TGCGCCAGCAGCCCCGAGGGGTTAGCTAACTATGGCTACACCTTC

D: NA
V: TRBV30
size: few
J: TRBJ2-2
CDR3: CAWSVGSEAGELFF
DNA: TGTGCCTGGAGTGTAGGCAGCGAGGCCGGGGAGCTGTTTTTT

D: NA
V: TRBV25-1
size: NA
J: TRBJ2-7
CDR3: CASSVGYEQYF
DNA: TGTGCCAGCAGTGTGGGGTACGAGCAGTACTTC

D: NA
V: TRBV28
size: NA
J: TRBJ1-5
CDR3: CASSQRGRFNQPQHF
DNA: TGTGCCAGCAGTCAGCGGGGACGGTTCAATCAGCCCCAGCATTTT

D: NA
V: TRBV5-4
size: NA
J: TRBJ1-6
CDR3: CASSELTGSLSPLHF
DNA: TGTGCCAGCAGCGAACTTACAGGGTCCCTTTCACCCCTCCACTTT

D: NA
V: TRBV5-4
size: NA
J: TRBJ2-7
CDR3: CASSLGPGTSYEQYF
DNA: TGTGCCAGCAGCTTGGGGCCGGGAACCTCCTACGAGCAGTACTTC

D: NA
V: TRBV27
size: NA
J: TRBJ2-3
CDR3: CASSLDGDTQYF
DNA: TGTGCCAGCAGTTTGGACGGGGATACGCAGTATTTT

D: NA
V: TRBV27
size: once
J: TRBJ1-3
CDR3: CASAPSAGDYSGNTIYF
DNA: TGTGCCAGCGCGCCTTCTGCGGGGGACTACTCTGGAAACACCATATATTTT

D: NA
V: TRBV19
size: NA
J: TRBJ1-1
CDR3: CASHGTSGGAFF
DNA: TGTGCCAGTCACGGTACATCGGGAGGAGCTTTCTTT

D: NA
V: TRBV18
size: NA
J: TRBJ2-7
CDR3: CASSPSLRELAYEQYF
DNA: TGTGCCAGCTCACCAAGTCTGAGGGAACTCGCGTACGAGCAGTACTTC

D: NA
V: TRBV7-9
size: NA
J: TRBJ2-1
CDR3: CASSLDSRSEQFF
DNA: TGTGCCAGCAGCTTAGACTCTAGGTCTGAGCAGTTCTTC

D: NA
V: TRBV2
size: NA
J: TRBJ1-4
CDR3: CASSVEGLNEKLFF
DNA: TGTGCCAGCAGTGTCGAAGGGCTTAATGAAAAACTGTTTTTT

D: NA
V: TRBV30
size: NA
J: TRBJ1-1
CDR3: CAWSVRVRGEAFF
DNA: TGTGCCTGGAGTGTAAGGGTTCGGGGCGAAGCTTTCTTT

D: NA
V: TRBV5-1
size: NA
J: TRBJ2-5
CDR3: CASSFVPDQETQYF
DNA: TGCGCCAGCAGCTTCGTCCCGGACCAAGAGACCCAGTACTTC

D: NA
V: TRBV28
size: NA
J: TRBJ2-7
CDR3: CASSLDRAASYEQYF
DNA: TGTGCCAGCAGTTTAGATCGGGCGGCCTCCTACGAGCAGTACTTC

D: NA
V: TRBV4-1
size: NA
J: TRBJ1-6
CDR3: CASSHNSRTDRYNSPLHF
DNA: TGCGCCAGCAGCCATAACTCCCGGACAGATAGATATAATTCACCCCTCCACTTT

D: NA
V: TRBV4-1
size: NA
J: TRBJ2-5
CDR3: CASSHPGGGQETQYF
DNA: TGCGCCAGCAGCCATCCGGGTGGGGGCCAAGAGACCCAGTACTTC

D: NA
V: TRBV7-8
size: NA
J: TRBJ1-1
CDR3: CASSLARGRPNTEAFF
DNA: TGTGCCAGCAGCTTAGCGCGTGGCCGCCCGAACACTGAAGCTTTCTTT

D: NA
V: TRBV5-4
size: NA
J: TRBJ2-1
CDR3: CASSFARVSYNEQFF
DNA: TGTGCCAGCAGCTTTGCCAGGGTTTCCTACAATGAGCAGTTCTTC

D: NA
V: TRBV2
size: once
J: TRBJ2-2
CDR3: CASSPGPGNTGELFF
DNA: TGTGCCAGCAGCCCCGGGCCGGGTAACACCGGGGAGCTGTTTTTT

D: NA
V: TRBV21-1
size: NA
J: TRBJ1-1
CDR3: CASSPRDRNTEAFF
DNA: TGTGCCAGCAGCCCCCGGGACAGGAACACTGAAGCTTTCTTT

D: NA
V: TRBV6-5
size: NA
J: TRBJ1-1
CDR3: CASSYSIQGPEAFF
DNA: TGTGCCAGCAGTTACTCAATTCAGGGCCCTGAAGCTTTCTTT

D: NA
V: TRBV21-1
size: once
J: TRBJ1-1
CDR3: CASSTNYPWGRRNRGTEAFF
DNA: TGTGCCAGCAGCACAAATTACCCTTGGGGCAGGCGAAATCGGGGAACTGAAGCTTTCTTT

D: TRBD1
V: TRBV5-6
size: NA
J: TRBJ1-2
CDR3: CASSLGQGRWETF
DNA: TGTGCCAGCAGCTTGGGACAGGGCCGATGGGAAACCTTC

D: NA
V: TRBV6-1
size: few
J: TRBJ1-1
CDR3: CASKARRMNTEAFF
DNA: TGTGCCAGCAAGGCCAGGAGAATGAACACTGAAGCTTTCTTT

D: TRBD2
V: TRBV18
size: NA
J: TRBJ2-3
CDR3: CASSPGLSQTSTDTQYF
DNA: TGTGCCAGCTCACCGGGACTATCGCAAACTAGCACAGATACGCAGTATTTT

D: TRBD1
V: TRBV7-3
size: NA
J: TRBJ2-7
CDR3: CASSLGQGAYEQYF
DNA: TGTGCCAGCAGCCTAGGACAGGGGGCTTACGAGCAGTACTTC

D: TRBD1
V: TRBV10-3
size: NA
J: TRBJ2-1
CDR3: CAIKGTGLYNEQFF
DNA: TGTGCCATCAAGGGGACAGGGCTGTACAATGAGCAGTTCTTC

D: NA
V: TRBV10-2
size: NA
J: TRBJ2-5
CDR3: CASSEPLTSRAETQYF
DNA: TGCGCCAGCAGTGAGCCCTTGACCTCCAGGGCAGAGACCCAGTACTTC

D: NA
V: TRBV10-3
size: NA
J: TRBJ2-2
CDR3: CASSYQGNTGELFF
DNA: TGTGCCAGCAGTTACCAGGGGAACACCGGGGAGCTGTTTTTT

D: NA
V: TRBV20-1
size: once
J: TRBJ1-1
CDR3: CSAHSGIEAFF
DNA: TGCAGTGCTCATTCAGGGATAGAAGCTTTCTTT

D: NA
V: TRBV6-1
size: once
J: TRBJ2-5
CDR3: CASSEASGGQTQYF
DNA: TGTGCCAGCAGTGAAGCGTCCGGGGGCCAGACCCAGTACTTC

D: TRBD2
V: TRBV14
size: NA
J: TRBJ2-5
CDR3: CASSQAAGGARETQYF
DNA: TGTGCCAGCAGCCAAGCGGCGGGGGGGGCTCGAGAGACCCAGTACTTC

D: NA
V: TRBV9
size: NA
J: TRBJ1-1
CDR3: CASSVRDSGGLNTEAFF
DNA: TGTGCCAGCAGCGTTAGGGACTCGGGGGGACTGAACACTGAAGCTTTCTTT

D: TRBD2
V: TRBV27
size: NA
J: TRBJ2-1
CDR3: CASSSLAGVSNEQFF
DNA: TGTGCCAGCAGTTCCCTAGCGGGAGTATCGAATGAGCAGTTCTTC

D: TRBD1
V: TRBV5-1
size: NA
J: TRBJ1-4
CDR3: CASSLGDRDNEKLFF
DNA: TGCGCCAGCAGCTTGGGGGACAGGGATAATGAAAAACTGTTTTTT

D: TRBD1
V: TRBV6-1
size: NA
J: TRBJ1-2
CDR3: CASSDYRGREEGYTF
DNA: TGTGCCAGCAGTGATTACAGGGGAAGGGAAGAGGGCTACACCTTC

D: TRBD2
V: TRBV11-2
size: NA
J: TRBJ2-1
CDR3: CASSFGLAGDEQFF
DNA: TGTGCCAGCAGCTTTGGACTAGCGGGGGATGAGCAGTTCTTC

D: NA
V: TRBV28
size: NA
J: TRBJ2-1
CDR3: CASSTDGDNEQFF
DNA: TGTGCCAGCAGTACCGACGGAGACAATGAGCAGTTCTTC

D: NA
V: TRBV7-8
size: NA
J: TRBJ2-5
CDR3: CASSSDNQETQYF
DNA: TGTGCCAGCAGCTCAGATAACCAAGAGACCCAGTACTTC

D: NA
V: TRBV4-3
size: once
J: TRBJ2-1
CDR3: CASSPEAGPVDNEQFF
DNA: TGCGCCAGCAGCCCCGAGGCGGGGCCTGTCGACAATGAGCAGTTCTTC

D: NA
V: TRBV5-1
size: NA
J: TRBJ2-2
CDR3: CASGPGQNTGELFF
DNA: TGCGCCAGCGGACCGGGACAGAACACCGGGGAGCTGTTTTTT

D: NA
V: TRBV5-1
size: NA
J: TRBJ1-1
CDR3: CASSSSPGTEAFF
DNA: TGCGCCAGCAGCAGTTCACCAGGCACTGAAGCTTTCTTT

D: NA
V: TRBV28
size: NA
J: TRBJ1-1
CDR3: CASSLSSTEAFF
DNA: TGTGCCAGCAGTTTAAGTTCCACTGAAGCTTTCTTT

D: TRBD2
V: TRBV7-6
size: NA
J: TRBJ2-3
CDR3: CASSLVWRGGTDTQYF
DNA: TGTGCCAGCAGCTTAGTATGGCGGGGGGGCACAGATACGCAGTATTTT

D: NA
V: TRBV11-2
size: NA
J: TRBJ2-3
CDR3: CASSPIPRGGTDTQYF
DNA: TGTGCCAGCAGCCCCATTCCCAGGGGAGGTACAGATACGCAGTATTTT

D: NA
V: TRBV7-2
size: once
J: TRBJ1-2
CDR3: CASSLAVGTYGYTF
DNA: TGTGCCAGCAGCTTAGCGGTAGGGACCTATGGCTACACCTTC

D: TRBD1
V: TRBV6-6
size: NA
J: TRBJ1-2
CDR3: CASSPVDRGSYGYTF
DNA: TGTGCCAGCAGTCCCGTCGACAGGGGCTCCTATGGCTACACCTTC

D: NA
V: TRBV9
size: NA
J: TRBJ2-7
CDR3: CASSLRSGGGFDEQYF
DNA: TGTGCCAGCAGCTTGCGGAGTGGGGGGGGCTTCGACGAGCAGTACTTC

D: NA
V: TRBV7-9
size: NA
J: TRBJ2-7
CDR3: CASTLSNSYEQYF
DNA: TGTGCCAGCACCCTTTCTAATTCCTACGAGCAGTACTTC

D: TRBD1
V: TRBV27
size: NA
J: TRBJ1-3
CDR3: CASSHAGTGDLDRNTIYF
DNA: TGTGCCAGCAGTCATGCCGGGACAGGCGACCTGGATAGAAACACCATATATTTT

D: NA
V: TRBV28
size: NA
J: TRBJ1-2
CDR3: CASSSTGSSTVGYTF
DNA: TGTGCCAGCAGCTCAACGGGATCCTCGACGGTAGGCTACACCTTC

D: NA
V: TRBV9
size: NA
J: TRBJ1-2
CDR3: CASSVYNSPGIYGYTF
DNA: TGTGCCAGCAGCGTATATAACTCTCCGGGAATCTATGGCTACACCTTC

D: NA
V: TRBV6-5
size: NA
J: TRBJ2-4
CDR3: CASSYEAGTGKNIQYF
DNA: TGTGCCAGCAGTTACGAGGCGGGGACTGGCAAAAACATTCAGTACTTC

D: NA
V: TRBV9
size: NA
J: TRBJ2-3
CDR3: CASSVSGRTDTQYF
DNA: TGTGCCAGCAGCGTTAGCGGCCGCACAGATACGCAGTATTTT

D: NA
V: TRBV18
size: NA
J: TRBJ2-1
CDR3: CASSPDSEGNEQFF
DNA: TGTGCCAGCTCACCAGACTCGGAAGGAAATGAGCAGTTCTTC

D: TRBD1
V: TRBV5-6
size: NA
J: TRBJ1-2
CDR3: CASSTDRAANYGYTF
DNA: TGTGCCAGCAGCACTGACAGGGCTGCTAACTATGGCTACACCTTC

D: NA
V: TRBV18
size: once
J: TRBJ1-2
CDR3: CASSPKRGRGSNYGYTF
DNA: TGTGCCAGCTCACCCAAACGGGGACGAGGATCTAACTATGGCTACACCTTC

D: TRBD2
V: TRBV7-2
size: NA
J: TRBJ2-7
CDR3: CASSREDGGAHEQYF
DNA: TGTGCCAGCAGCCGAGAGGACGGGGGGGCCCACGAGCAGTACTTC

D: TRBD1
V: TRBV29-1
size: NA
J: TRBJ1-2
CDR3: CSVGQGADGYTF
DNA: TGCAGCGTGGGACAGGGGGCGGATGGCTACACCTTC